The clone carrying this T cell receptor (beta chain) was detected a few times. Alongside a J-beta primer mix, a sample-barcoded 5' primer served in a second PCR lasting about 6 to 11 cycles. TCRdb re-analysed the 5' RACE reads in MiXCR, keeping a single row per CDR3 protein. Seen here are hundreds of thousands of distinct CDR3 sequences, roughly 43% observed once, and the top ten hold roughly 19%. This CDR3 region has 15 residues. V was clipped by 5 bases and J by 4 bases; unmatched bases: 8. Germline CDR1 SGHNT, CDR2 YENEEA. This record belongs to a study of blood T cells in healthy people across ages.

The clonotype originates from a woman between 55 and 75 years old in good health. The sample taken for sequencing was blood. The V and J genes are TRBV11-3 and TRBJ2-3; 8 bases fit TRBD2. The CDR3 loop reads CASSITGTRPDTQYF. The DNA for the CDR3 is TGTGCCAGCAGCATAACCGGGACTAGACCAGATACGCAGTATTTT.